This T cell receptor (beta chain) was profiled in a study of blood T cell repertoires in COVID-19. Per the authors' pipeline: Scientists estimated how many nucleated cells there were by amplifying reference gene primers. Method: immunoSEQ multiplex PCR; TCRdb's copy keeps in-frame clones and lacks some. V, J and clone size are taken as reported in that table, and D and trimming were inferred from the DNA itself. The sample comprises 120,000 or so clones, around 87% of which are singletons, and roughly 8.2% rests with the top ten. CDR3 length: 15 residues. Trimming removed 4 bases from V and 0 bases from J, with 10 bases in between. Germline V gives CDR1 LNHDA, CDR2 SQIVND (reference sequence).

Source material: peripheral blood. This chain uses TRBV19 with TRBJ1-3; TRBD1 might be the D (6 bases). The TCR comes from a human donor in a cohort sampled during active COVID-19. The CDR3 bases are TGTGCCAGTAGTAGCACAGGGAGCTCTGGAAACACCATATATTTT. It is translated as CASSSTGSSGNTIYF.